This T cell receptor beta chain is drawn from a study of blood T cells in healthy people across ages. Alongside a J-beta primer mix, a sample-barcoded 5' primer served in a second PCR lasting 7 to 11 cycles. TCRdb fed the 5' RACE reads into MiXCR, producing one record per CDR3 protein. The table has some 890,000 distinct CDR3 sequences, 25% to 30% seen once. Donors each provided about 9.5 milliliters of peripheral blood. The sample was also reused in another study, on T cells of mothers and their children.

The source is a woman aged 40 to 49 in good health. The sequencing sample was made of blood.

The CDR3 bases are TGTGCCAGCAGCTTACCGGGGGTAGTTAAGGAGCAGTACTTC. Translating it yields CASSLPGVVKEQYF. This chain joins TRBV7-9 and TRBJ2-4; D possibly corresponds to TRBD2 (6 bases). Germline CDR1 is SEHNR and CDR2 is FQNEAQ (reference sequence). The CDR3 extends over 14 amino acids. Deletions cut 2 bases from V and 13 bases from J, with 18 bases between.